This section outlines one TCR beta chain sequence together with its context. No cognate antigen has been identified for it. No base quality values were provided; no much bigger clone lies one nucleotide off. The data were taken from a study of beta chain features in type 1 diabetes (dated by TCRdb to 2016 to 2018). With regard to the full study: Mean age, gender distribution, total cell number and subset yield did not differ between patients and healthy donors. A total of 107,917,701 sorted cells were examined across all samples, and the number of cells per subset was strongly correlated with RNA yield. The study compared TCRB repertoires of sorted circulating CD4+ T cell subsets between recently diagnosed type 1 diabetes patients and matched healthy donors. Regulatory and stem cell-like memory subsets were obtained from only 8 patients and about eight healthy donors, while naive and central memory subsets were obtained from all 30 or so donors. The research as a whole found: Patients with type 1 diabetes made fewer insertions and deleted more nucleotides at VDJ recombination sites, implying thymic rearrangement abnormalities. Because cDNA rather than genomic DNA was sequenced, highly expressing activated cells could have been over-represented, although no difference in activation and CD3 levels was found between groups. Naive, central memory and regulatory TCRB repertoires appeared more similar among patients than among healthy donors. Shorter templates might be favored by PCR, yet because patient and control samples were amplified and corrected together, any such skew would affect both groups equally. Because small numbers of individuals were included in the HLA sub-analyses, any influence of HLA type on TCRB rearrangement was left unresolved. Type 1 diabetes patients showed a moderate but significant shortening of TCRB CDR3 length in all four CD4+ subsets.

The entire amount of isolated RNA was reverse transcribed using the High Capacity cDNA Reverse Transcription Kit, so the sequenced TCRB transcripts were expressed ones. Naive, central memory and regulatory T cell samples underwent deep immunoSEQ sequencing, averaging about 3.57 million total reads per sample. Sorted cells were lysed in RLT buffer, and RNA was extracted using DNase-treated RNeasy Micro or Mini kits according to cell number. Each cell subset was processed on its own to prevent cross-contamination, while patient and healthy donor samples were processed together. The immunoSEQ multiplex PCR was used to amplify TCRB sequences from cDNA, generating 87-bp fragments that spanned the CDR3 region. Amplicons were sequenced on the Illumina HiSeq platform. In the original analysis: Synthetic template baselines were used to correct PCR bias computationally, reads within Hamming distance 2 were collapsed together, and singletons that could not be merged were discarded. Reads were aligned against IMGT to assign V, D and J genes, CDR3 length and insertions or deletions at six rearrangement sites. Clonotype counts were normalized to sorted cell number within each subset before computing true diversity and Gini coefficients with the tcR R package. The overlap coefficient, calculated on TCRB nucleotide sequences, was used to quantify repertoire sharing. As stored in TCRdb, this immuneACCESS dataset retains in-frame rearrangements with V and J assigned. A fraction of the clones does not appear; measured against another copy, unresolved V genes explain less than half of the discrepancy, and the remainder lacks a known reason. That table supplies the V and J calls and clone size; D and trimming were determined from the DNA. The sample contains 95,000 to 150,000 clones, about 17% of them found a single time. Around 2.5% of the sample goes to the ten largest clones.

V is shortened by 5 bases, J by 1 base, and the region joining them spans 12 bases. The CDR3, cysteine through phenylalanine, is 15 amino acids long. Only the CDR3 part of the read is kept: 45 bases, read in frame from the first base. The germline V gene (reference sequence) specifies SEHNR as CDR1 and FQNEAQ as CDR2. Each donor gave one peripheral blood draw, averaging approximately 0.12 L, which was collected into heparinised tubes. A BD FACSAria II was used to sort naive, central memory, regulatory and stem cell-like memory CD4+ T cells with a panel that included CD45RO, CCR7, CD25, CD127, CD95 and CD27. Purity was above 95% for every sorted population. PBMCs were isolated immediately by Lymphoprep density gradient centrifugation and stained directly without culture. Samples were stained and sorted in pairs, with one healthy donor and one patient per experiment, so that batch effects were minimized.

The TCR was taken from a man aged 25 to 40 with type 1 diabetes. The sequence is built from TRBV7-9 and TRBJ1-5; the D gene remains uncertain. The sample comprised central memory CD4+ T cells from blood. The DNA reads TGTGCCAGCAGCCCAACTCTCGAGAGCAATCAGCCCCAGCATTTT. Translated, it gives CASSPTLESNQPQHF.